This T cell receptor (beta chain) is drawn from a study of memory CD4+ T cells and cytomegalovirus serostatus. Study context: This sample comes from healthy Belgian adults, fewer than ten CMV seropositive, around 26 seronegative.

Worth noting for this clone: Its antigen is still unknown.

The sort gate was single viable CD3+CD4+CD8-CD45RO+ cells for memory CD4+ T cells. Study-level findings and limits: A US-trained random forest predicted CMV serostatus with median AUC around 0.91.

Generated by immunoSEQ multiplex PCR, the TCRdb table keeps only in-frame clones and is missing some. The sample lists some 26,000 clones; over 70% were seen once. The clonotype comes from an adult in good health and CMV-seronegative. The sequenced sample consisted of memory CD4+ T cells from blood.

This chain's CDR3 is CASSIGRNLRDEQFF. The CDR3 DNA reads as TGTGCCAGTAGTATCGGCCGGAACCTACGAGATGAGCAGTTCTTC. The rearrangement links TRBV19 to TRBJ2-1; D is unclear. The CDR3 extends over 15 amino acids. Trimming took 3 bases from V and 8 from J, leaving 17 bases between them. Germline V lookup: CDR1 LNHDA, CDR2 SQIVND (reference sequence).